The 4 T cell receptor beta chains below all came from one sample that was sequenced in a study of blood T cell repertoires in COVID-19. Sequencing was performed with immunoSEQ multiplex PCR; in TCRdb, only in-frame clones are kept and a portion is missing. The repertoire holds about 11,000 clones, with 90% as singletons. Material for sequencing was peripheral blood. The source is a human donor in a cohort sampled during active COVID-19.

This chain links TRBV7-2 with TRBJ2-3, with 10 bases that match TRBD2. V gave up 6 bases and J gave up 6 bases; unmatched junction bases: 6. This CDR3 is built from 14 residues. Germline CDR1 SGHTA, CDR2 FQGNSA. The CDR3 nucleotides read TGTGCCAGCAGGTCTAGCGGGGGAGCGGATACGCAGTATTTT. Protein product: CASRSSGGADTQYF. Supplemented by reference TRBV7-2 and TRBJ2-3, the full variable domain reads GAGVSQSPSNKVTEKGKDVELRCDPISGHTALYWYRQSLGQGLEFLIYFQGNSAPDKSGLPSDRFSAERTGGSVSTLTIQRTQQEDSAVYLCASRSSGGADTQYFGPGTRLTVL.

The chain carries TRBV6-5 and TRBJ1-1; TRBD1 matches at 11 bases. Germline V CDR1 and CDR2: MNHEY, SVGAGI. With V trimmed by 6 bases and J by 3 bases, 6 bases remained unmatched. This CDR3 is built from 15 residues. The CDR3, as DNA: TGTGCCAGCAGAGGACAGGGGGCAGGGGACACTGAAGCTTTCTTT. Its protein is CASRGQGAGDTEAFF.

The CDR3 region has the DNA TGCAGCTCCCGCGCGGGTAGGAGCACAGATACGCAGTATTTT. Residues: CSSRAGRSTDTQYF. The chain uses TRBV29-1 and TRBJ2-3; D is perhaps TRBD2 (5 bases). This CDR3 spans 14 amino acids. The V end was cut by 8 bases, the J end by 0 bases, with 15 bases between. The germline gives CDR1 SQVTM, CDR2 ANQGSEA.

The chain couples TRBV5-5 to TRBJ2-2; TRBD1 aligns across 8 bases. CDR1 and CDR2 from the germline V gene are SGHKS and YYEKEE (reference sequence). The V segment lost 4 bases and the J segment 3 bases; nucleotides outside the gene matches: 8. CDR3 size: 16 residues. The CDR3 is CASSTGQGMDTGELFF. In DNA, the CDR3 is TGTGCCAGCAGCACAGGACAGGGAATGGACACCGGGGAGCTGTTTTTT.